A selection of T cell receptor beta chains follows, all from one sample in a study of T cell responses to AZD1222 COVID-19 vaccine. Sequencing was performed with immunoSEQ multiplex PCR; in TCRdb, only in-frame clones are kept and a portion is missing. Of under 150,000 clones detected, 85% to 90% appear once; the ten largest clones hold 1.5% to 2%. Sample: peripheral blood, taken 28 days after the second AZD1222 dose. All receptors come from an adult who received the AZD1222 COVID-19 vaccine. The CDR3 runs from the conserved cysteine through the conserved F or W. Fields, in order: J gene, V gene, CDR3 protein.

>TRBJ2-6|TRBV5-1
CASSLFGSGANVLTF
>TRBJ1-1|TRBV28
CASSPPDEREYTEAFF
>TRBJ1-1|TRBV30
CAWSVGATEAFF
>TRBJ2-4|TRBV10-3
CAISEGGNIQYF
>TRBJ1-1|TRBV30
CAWSTGQGEAFF
>TRBJ2-3|TRBV11-3
CASSAGLAGTDTQYF
>TRBJ1-2|TRBV12-3/TRBV12-4
CASNFGTGTGYTF
>TRBJ1-2|TRBV5-1
CASSWDSTLYGGYTF
>TRBJ1-5|TRBV5-1
CASRQTGGGNQPQHF
>TRBJ2-4|TRBV7-2
CASSLGPSGSENIQYF
>TRBJ2-1|TRBV6-6
CASSRLAGGEQFF
>TRBJ2-7|TRBV28
CASTSGAYEQYF
>TRBJ1-4|TRBV28
CASSYNRVDNEKLFF
>TRBJ1-1|TRBV2
CASRRWRENTEAFF
>TRBJ2-1|TRBV16
CASSQSAPTGWGDNEQFF
>TRBJ1-1|TRBV6-1
CASSEGTGGTEAFF
>TRBJ2-5|TRBV5-1
CASRETGTGRETQYF
>TRBJ2-1|TRBV27
CASSQRLAGGPNNEQFF
>TRBJ1-2|TRBV6-1
CASSEEGAGYGYTF
>TRBJ1-4|TRBV15
CATSRDLRDRSDEKLFF
>TRBJ2-7|TRBV30
CAWSVPRGSYEQYF
>TRBJ1-1|TRBV29-1
CSVEEVGQLAEAFF
>TRBJ1-2|TRBV5-1
CASSGGEGYTF
>TRBJ1-2|TRBV6-1
CASSETTGVGGYTF
>TRBJ1-6|TRBV7-6
CASSSGTGMDSPLHF
>TRBJ1-2|TRBV19
CASRTGGGSNYGYTF
>TRBJ1-3|TRBV5-6
CASSTRTGLNTIYF
>TRBJ1-2|TRBV7-2
CASSLGGQPLVGYTF
>TRBJ2-1|TRBV4-3
CASSQDGTSGSGEQFF
>TRBJ2-7|TRBV30
CAWADTYEQYF
>TRBJ1-1|TRBV3-1/TRBV3-2
CASSQGGNTEAFF
>TRBJ2-7|TRBV12-3/TRBV12-4
CASSLGDPYEQYF
>TRBJ1-1|TRBV28
CASRWDRSMNTEAFF
>TRBJ1-5|TRBV9
CASSVGQGGQPQHF
>TRBJ1-1|TRBV3-1/TRBV3-2
CASSQGTGVRTEAFF
>TRBJ2-5|TRBV11-2
CASSSHRGSKKETQYF
>TRBJ2-3|TRBV6-2/TRBV6-3
CASSFRISDRVGTDTQYF
>TRBJ2-5|TRBV6-5
CASSYREAKTQYF
>TRBJ2-7|TRBV3-1/TRBV3-2
CASSRLPWDGTSYEQYF
>TRBJ1-1|TRBV2
CANQGARTEAFF
>TRBJ2-7|TRBV6-6
CASSPLGRPDYSYEQYF